The 13 T cell receptor delta chains below were found in one sample sequenced in a study of γδ T cells in repeated Plasmodium falciparum infection. With CATT, TCRdb re-called clones from the multiplex PCR reads. The sample lists roughly 86,000 delta-chain clones; about 1.5% were seen once. Vgamma9/Vdelta2+ and Vdelta2-negative gammadelta T cells were flow-sorted from PBMC for bulk sequencing. Sequencing input: gamma-delta T cells from blood. Receptors were obtained from a pool of human donors (malaria-infected and uninfected, not separated).

This clone is labeled as medium-sized. The sample holds other DNA sequences that translate to the same CDR3. The V gene is TRDV1, the J gene TRDJ1; D gene uncertain. Germline V CDR1 and CDR2: TSWWSYY, QGS. CDR3 length: 16 amino acids. V lost 2 bases and J 0 bases, leaving 13 bases between the germline ends. The CDR3 spells CALGEIRQGYTDKLIF. The CDR3 DNA is TGTGCTCTTGGGGAAATCCGTCAGGGGTACACCGATAAACTCATCTTT.

On this clone itself: The protein TCRdb gives is from a much larger clone and does not agree with this DNA's translation at residue 10, likely a read error; the protein shown here comes from the DNA. The rearrangement links TRDV2 to TRDJ1; 8 bases align to TRDD3. TCRdb gives no J gene; it was assigned here by matching the DNA to germline. There are 16 residues in the CDR3. Per germline, CDR1 GEAIGNYY and CDR2 EKD. The trim removed 7 bases at V and 4 bases at J, leaving 16 bases unmatched. Here the CDR3 reads CAWGFSYWGVLDKLIF. For the CDR3, the DNA is TGTGCCTGGGGATTCTCGTACTGGGGGGTACTCGATAAACTCATCTTT.

About this clone itself: Given a far larger clone just one base away, this is likely a sequencing read error. Other nucleotide sequences from this sample produce the same CDR3. With the J gene uncalled, the V gene is TRDV1; TRDD3 is the table's D call, not checked against the DNA. CDR1 is TSWWSYY and CDR2 is QGS in the germline V gene. This CDR3 is built from 17 residues. Written as DNA, the CDR3 is TGTGCTCTTGGGGAACTCATGACCCTGGCGTACGCCGATAAGCTCATCTTT. Its translation is CALGELMTLAYADKLIF.

In its sample, this clone ranks as medium-sized. Other nucleotide sequences from this sample produce the same CDR3. The V call is TRDV1, the J call TRDJ1; D is ambiguous. The germline gives CDR1 TSWWSYY, CDR2 QGS. The CDR3 covers 15 residues. V lost 2 bases, J lost 5 bases, and 15 bases lay in between. This CDR3 is CALGEVVVRSDKLIF. DNA of the CDR3: TGTGCTCTTGGGGAAGTGGTAGTCCGCTCAGATAAACTCATCTTT.

As concerns this clone: TCRdb lists the protein of a much larger clone for this DNA, which differs at residue 11, so this is likely a read error; the protein given here is translated from the DNA itself. This chain connects TRDV1 to TRDJ1; D is undetermined. The J gene is not listed in TCRdb, so it was assigned here from a DNA match to germline. Germline CDR1 reads TSWWSYY; CDR2 reads QGS. The ends were cut back, 0 bases at V and 6 bases at J, with 20 bases in the middle. The CDR3 totals 17 residues. Written as DNA, the CDR3 is TGTGCTCTTGGGGAACTTACAAGGACTGTGAGATGGAATAAACTCATCTTT. Translating gives CALGELTRTVRWNKLIF.

The table lists this clone with many counts. TCRdb's protein, taken from a much larger clone, differs from this DNA's translation at residue 8, likely owing to a read error; the protein displayed comes from the DNA. The rearrangement links TRDV3 to TRDJ2; no clear D gene. This CDR3 comprises 15 residues. The V end lost 1 base, the J end lost 2 bases, and 14 bases lay between the germline ends. Germline loops: CDR1 TVYSNPD, CDR2 GDNSRS (reference sequence). CDR3 region: CAFTFPTPLTAQLFF. The CDR3 bases are TGTGCCTTTACATTTCCCACCCCGTTGACAGCACAACTCTTCTTT. The full variable domain, completed using reference TRDV3 and TRDJ2, is CDKVTQSSPDQTVASGSEVVLLCTYDTVYSNPDLFWYRIRPDYSFQFVFYGDNSRSEGADFTQGRFSVKHILTQKAFHLVISPVRTEDSATYYCAFTFPTPLTAQLFFGKGTQLIVEP.

This clone was counted only a few times. The rearrangement joins TRDV1 to TRDJ1; TRDD3 aligns across 8 bases. No J gene was available from TCRdb, and it was assigned here by a germline match of the DNA. V was pared by 1 base and J by 4 bases, with 26 bases of the junction left unmatched. The germline gives CDR1 TSWWSYY, CDR2 QGS. The CDR3 is made up of 22 amino acids. In DNA, the CDR3 is TGTGCTCTTGGGGAACGATTACAACTGGGGGCAAAAAGATGGGAGGTGAACGATAAACTCATCTTT. It yields the protein CALGERLQLGAKRWEVNDKLIF.

This clone was seen a few times. TCRdb pairs this DNA with a much larger clone's protein that differs at residue 5, likely a read error; the protein shown was translated from the DNA. J is TRDJ2 and V is TRDV1; 7 positions match TRDD3. The CDR3 has 21 amino acids. CDR1 is TSWWSYY and CDR2 is QGS in the germline V gene. CDR3 DNA sequence: TGTGCTCTTGGGAAACTGTCCCTACGGGGGTGGGGGAGTGCTTTGACAGCACAACTCTTCTTT. It specifies CALGKLSLRGWGSALTAQLFF.

This clone came up a few times. TCRdb's protein, taken from a much larger clone, differs from this DNA's translation at residue 11, likely owing to a read error; the protein displayed comes from the DNA. The chain combines TRDV1 with TRDJ1; D is perhaps TRDD3 (6 bases). The V end lost 1 base, the J end lost 1 base, and 28 bases lay between the germline ends. The length of the CDR3 is 21 residues. Per germline, CDR1 TSWWSYY and CDR2 QGS. The CDR3: CALGEQASYERGTRATDKLIF. The CDR3 DNA is TGTGCTCTTGGGGAACAGGCCAGTTACGAGCGGGGGACACGTGCCACCGATAAACTCATCTTT.

This clone appeared many times. The V gene is TRDV1, the J gene TRDJ1; D may be TRDD2 (5 bases). Here the J gene came from matching the DNA to germline, since TCRdb omits it. The CDR3 is 15 amino acids. CDR1 is TSWWSYY and CDR2 is QGS in the germline V gene. V dropped 3 bases and J dropped 0 bases, with 11 bases sitting between them. CDR3 nucleotide sequence: TGTGCTCTTGGGGATGTCCTCCTATACACCGATAAACTCATCTTT. Translation gives CALGDVLLYTDKLIF.

This clone appeared a few times. A read error is likely here: a far larger clone is one base away. Distinct nucleotide sequences in the sample also encode this CDR3. V gene TRDV2 combines with J gene TRDJ1; TRDD3 matches at 10 bases. TCRdb does not report a J gene; here it was assigned by matching the DNA to germline references. The CDR3 is made up of 14 amino acids. Germline V gene data show CDR1 as GEAIGNYY and CDR2 as EKD. CDR3: CACDTLGDTRGLIF. CDR3 coding DNA: TGCGCCTGTGACACGTTGGGGGATACCCGGGGACTCATCTTT.

At least ten counts were recorded for this clone. Since a far larger clone is one base different, this is likely a read error. In the same sample, other DNA sequences code for this CDR3. The chain uses TRAV38-2/DV8 and TRDJ1, with 12 nucleotides matching TRDD3. Germline matching of the DNA provided the J gene here, since TCRdb leaves it blank. The CDR3 consists of 19 residues. Germline V lookup: CDR1 TSESDYY, CDR2 QEAYKQQN. J was trimmed by 5 bases and V by 5 bases; bases with no gene match: 19. The CDR3 sequence is CAYSGVGYWGIHARDKLIF. CDR3 coding DNA: TGTGCTTATAGCGGGGTCGGCTACTGGGGGATACACGCGAGGGATAAACTCATCTTT.

This clone came up many times. This chain links TRDV1 with TRDJ2; 9 nucleotides match TRDD3. The V gene end was trimmed by 1 base and the J gene end by 0 bases; junction bases not matched to a gene: 15. Germline CDR1 TSWWSYY, CDR2 QGS. This CDR3 is built from 21 residues. This CDR3 is CALGEPFRLLGDLALTAQLFF. Written as DNA, the CDR3 is TGTGCTCTTGGGGAACCGTTCCGTCTACTGGGGGACTTAGCTTTGACAGCACAACTCTTCTTT.